The 16 T cell receptor beta chains given below trace back to one sample, sequenced in a study of T-cell reconstitution after alpha-beta-depleted transplantation in children listed by TCRdb under 2016. Library preparation used PCR. Sequencing used an Illumina HiSeq 2500. Molecular barcoding was employed in the preparation of TCR libraries, with unique molecular identifiers being used to normalize TCRbeta repertoire quantification. TCRdb applied fastp at Q25 and MiXCR to the public reads, then kept only in-frame beta chains. All rows with the same CDR3 protein become a single entry with the most common DNA and genes. The sample table contains 350,000 to 450,000 distinct CDR3 sequences; only one count was recorded for 10% to 15% of them. Around 4.5% of the sample is in the top ten clones. Specimen: PBMCs, collected from the stem cell graft. Source of these receptors: a human donor who donated a stem cell graft to a child with Fanconi anemia.

This clonotype was observed many times. The chain employs TRBV12-3 or TRBV12-4 and TRBJ1-1, with 9 bases matching TRBD1. The CDR3 totals 14 residues. V was pared by 3 bases and J by 5 bases, with 4 bases of the junction left unmatched. The CDR3 bases are TGTGCCAGCAGTTTTACGGACAGGGGAACTGAAGCTTTCTTT. Encoded protein: CASSFTDRGTEAFF.

This clonotype was counted many times. The chain joins TRBV12-3 or TRBV12-4 to TRBJ2-1, with 9 bases matching TRBD2. With V trimmed by 6 bases and J by 4 bases, 7 bases remained unmatched. This CDR3 has 15 residues. In DNA, the CDR3 is TGTGCCAGCAGGGGTAGCGGGGGATTTTACAATGAGCAGTTCTTC. As protein: CASRGSGGFYNEQFF.

The rearrangement uses TRBV5-5 and TRBJ2-1, with D possibly TRBD1 on 6 matching bases. The CDR3 is 18 residues long. Germline values: CDR1 SGHKS, CDR2 YYEKEE (reference sequence). The V end was cut by 3 bases, the J end by 4 bases, with 23 bases between. The CDR3 region is CASSYYGTLMSRYNEQFF. CDR3 coding DNA: TGTGCCAGCAGCTACTACGGGACATTAATGTCTCGGTACAATGAGCAGTTCTTC.

This clonotype was seen at least ten times. The chain joins TRBV20-1 to TRBJ2-5, with D unclear. Germline V gene sequence: CDR1 DFQATT, CDR2 SNEGSKA (reference sequence). The V and J ends lost 1 base and 0 bases respectively, with 9 bases between them. The CDR3 spans 14 residues. The DNA of the CDR3 is TGCAGTGCTAGAGCGGTGTCAGACCAAGAGACCCAGTACTTC. Amino acid sequence: CSARAVSDQETQYF.

This clonotype turned up a few times. The genes are TRBV5-1 and TRBJ2-7; D ambiguous. Germline assignment: CDR1 SGHRS and CDR2 YFSETQ. Trimming shortened V by 7 bases and J by 1 base, and 24 bases separated the two germline ends. The CDR3 consists of 17 residues. The CDR3 DNA follows: TGCGCCAGCGCTTCCGAAAGTCGGGCAGTCTTATCCTACGAGCAGTACTTC. Translated, it gives CASASESRAVLSYEQYF.

This clonotype has at least ten counts. The chain links TRBV6-5 to TRBJ2-3, with TRBD2 matching over 10 bases. The V and J ends lost 2 bases and 0 bases, in that order; junction bases with no gene match: 2. The CDR3 is 16 amino acids. Germline-derived CDR1 and CDR2 are MNHEY and SVGAGI. Written as DNA, the CDR3 is TGTGCCAGCAGTTACGGTAGCGGGGGGAGCACAGATACGCAGTATTTT. Translated, it gives CASSYGSGGSTDTQYF.

There are many counts of this clonotype. The chain carries TRBV4-3 and TRBJ2-1; 8 nucleotides align to TRBD2. CDR3 length: 20 residues. CDR1 and CDR2 from the germline V gene are LGHNA and YSLEER. With 0 bases clipped from V and 2 bases from J, the junction kept 15 bases outside the gene matches. The CDR3 sequence is CASSQDLGLGAGGAYNEQFF. As DNA, the CDR3 is TGCGCCAGCAGCCAAGATCTGGGCTTGGGGGCGGGGGGAGCCTACAATGAGCAGTTCTTC.

This clonotype was picked up a small number of times. This chain joins TRBV5-6 and TRBJ1-5, with TRBD1 as a possible D gene (5 bases). V was clipped by 1 base and J by 6 bases, with 20 bases between them. The germline gives CDR1 SGHDT, CDR2 YYEEEE. The CDR3 is 17 residues long. The CDR3 DNA is TGTGCCAGCAGCTTGTCCCTCCGGGGCCCAGGTCCTCAGCCCCAGCATTTT. Protein: CASSLSLRGPGPQPQHF.

In this sample, this clonotype turned up a few times. The chain recombines TRBV23-1 with TRBJ2-5; a weak D match, TRBD1 (5 bases). TRBV23-1 is an ORF, and what it does is uncertain. The CDR3 totals 15 residues. V was trimmed by 0 bases and J by 4 bases, leaving 12 bases between them. The CDR3 is CASSQSWRRGETQYF. In DNA form, the CDR3 reads TGCGCCAGCAGTCAATCATGGCGAAGGGGAGAGACCCAGTACTTC.

This chain uses TRBV27 with TRBJ2-3; no reliable D call. Germline values: CDR1 MNHEY, CDR2 SMNVEV (reference sequence). V was clipped by 5 bases and J by 0 bases, with 12 bases between them. The CDR3 has 15 residues. The CDR3 region is CASSPQSWSTDTQYF. In nucleotides, the CDR3 is TGTGCCAGCAGTCCCCAGAGTTGGAGCACAGATACGCAGTATTTT.

This clonotype was observed at least ten times. The rearrangement joins TRBV28 to TRBJ1-1; a weak D match, TRBD1 (5 bases). V lost 0 bases and J lost 9, with 14 bases in between. Germline V gene data show CDR1 as MDHEN and CDR2 as SYDVKM. The CDR3 is made up of 14 amino acids. The CDR3 reads CASSLWGVGAKAFF. CDR3 nucleotides: TGTGCCAGCAGTTTATGGGGGGTAGGGGCGAAAGCTTTCTTT. The full variable domain, in which reference TRBV28 and TRBJ1-1 provide the parts outside the CDR3, is DVKVTQSSRYLVKRTGEKVFLECVQDMDHENMFWYRQDPGLGLRLIYFSYDVKMKEKGDIPEGYSVSREKKERFSLILESASTNQTSMYLCASSLWGVGAKAFFGQGTRLTVV.

This chain links TRBV5-1 with TRBJ2-3, with D perhaps TRBD2 (6 bases). Germline V gene sequence: CDR1 SGHRS, CDR2 YFSETQ. V was cut by 0 bases and J by 1 base, with 15 bases left in between. CDR3 length equals 17 residues. Here the CDR3 DNA reads TGCGCCAGCAGCTTGGCACGCGGGGTCGGGGGCACAGATACGCAGTATTTT. Its protein product is CASSLARGVGGTDTQYF.

This clonotype was counted at least ten times. The chain joins TRBV10-3 to TRBJ2-1, with D perhaps given as TRBD1 or TRBD2 (5 bases each). CDR1 and CDR2 from the germline V gene are ENHRY and SYGVKD. CDR3 length equals 12 residues. The V gene lost 6 bases and the J gene lost 7 bases, with 10 bases spanning the gap. CDR3 DNA sequence: TGTGCCATCAGGGGACCAAAGAATGAGCAGTTCTTC. Encoded protein: CAIRGPKNEQFF.

This clonotype was seen more than once but under ten times. The CDR3 loop is CASNSLLAGGYNEQFF. DNA of the CDR3: TGCGCCAGCAACAGCTTACTAGCGGGGGGGTACAATGAGCAGTTCTTC. The V and J genes are TRBV10-2 and TRBJ2-1; the match to TRBD2 covers 13 bases. The CDR3 is 16 amino acids. The junction had 7 bases not matched to a gene; V was cut back by 7 bases and J by 4 bases. Germline-derived CDR1 and CDR2 are WSHSY and SAAADI.

In this sample, this clonotype turned up a few times. This rearrangement joins TRBV2 to TRBJ2-1, with D perhaps matching TRBD1 (5 bases). V was trimmed by 8 bases and J by 3 bases, leaving 14 bases between them. The germline gives CDR1 SNHLY, CDR2 FYNNEI. The CDR3 covers 14 residues. The CDR3 DNA follows: TGTGCCAGCTACCCTGAAGGGGTCTACAATGAGCAGTTCTTC. It codes for CASYPEGVYNEQFF.

This clonotype was seen at least ten times. J is TRBJ1-5 and V is TRBV12-3 or TRBV12-4; TRBD1 matches at 8 bases. The V gene end was trimmed by 2 bases and the J gene end by 6 bases; junction bases not matched to a gene: 3. CDR3 length equals 14 residues. The CDR3 protein is CASSLSGGRQPQHF. In nucleotides, the CDR3 is TGTGCCAGCAGTTTATCAGGGGGCCGTCAGCCCCAGCATTTT.